The 10 T cell receptor beta chains given below trace back to one sample, sequenced in a study of control samples from healthy donors and cancer patients. Assay: immunoSEQ multiplex PCR; the TCRdb copy retains only in-frame clones and omits some. This table holds 120,000 to 150,000 clones, approximately 88% found once. The sequencing sample was made of blood. These receptors were obtained from a man aged 25 to 45 in good health.

This rearrangement joins TRBV18 to TRBJ1-1; 8 bases line up with TRBD1. CDR1 is KGHSH and CDR2 is LQKENI in the germline V gene. The CDR3 has 16 amino acids. The trim removed 4 bases at V and 0 bases at J, leaving 7 bases unmatched. Here the CDR3 DNA reads TGTGCCAGCTCACTAGGACAGGGCAGCCTGAACACTGAAGCTTTCTTT. Encoded protein: CASSLGQGSLNTEAFF.

The chain links TRBV18 to TRBJ2-1; 10 bases match TRBD2. The germline V gene has CDR1 KGHSH and CDR2 LQKENI. The CDR3 has 14 residues. The ends lost 4 bases at V and 3 bases at J; junction bases unmatched: 0. CDR3 in amino acids: CASSRTSGYNEQFF. The CDR3, as DNA: TGTGCCAGCTCACGGACTAGCGGCTACAATGAGCAGTTCTTC. Complete variable domain (other parts from reference TRBV18 and TRBJ2-1): NAGVMQNPRHLVRRRGQEARLRCSPMKGHSHVYWYRQLPEEGLKFMVYLQKENIIDESGMPKERFSAEFPKEGPSILRIQQVVRGDSAAYFCASSRTSGYNEQFFGPGTRLTVL.

The chain has TRBV2 and TRBJ2-3; TRBD2 agrees at 12 bases. Trimming took 5 bases from V and 2 from J; bases not matched to a gene: 5. The CDR3 loop spans 16 amino acids. CDR1 and CDR2 (germline): SNHLY, FYNNEI. CDR3 nucleotides: TGTGCCAGCAGTCTAGCGGGAGGGCGCTCCACAGATACGCAGTATTTT. Protein: CASSLAGGRSTDTQYF.

This sequence joins TRBV4-3 and TRBJ2-2; 12 positions agree with TRBD2. This CDR3 has 16 residues. Germline lookup yields CDR1 LGHNA and CDR2 YSLEER. The J segment lost 4 bases and the V segment lost 4 bases, leaving 4 bases of the junction unmatched. The CDR3 is CASSPQLAGGTGELFF. CDR3 nucleotide sequence: TGCGCCAGCAGCCCGCAACTAGCGGGGGGCACCGGGGAGCTGTTTTTT.

The V call is TRBV20-1, the J call TRBJ1-2; the D is unclear. The CDR3 contains 11 residues. V lost 3 bases, J lost 8 bases, and 10 bases lay in between. Germline CDR1 and CDR2: DFQATT and SNEGSKA (reference sequence). CDR3 bases: TGCAGTGCTAGTGACGGGGTCGGCTACACCTTC. Its protein product is CSASDGVGYTF.

V and J are TRBV6-2 or TRBV6-3 and TRBJ2-3, with D perhaps assigned TRBD1 or TRBD2 (5 bases each). Trimming took 2 bases from V and 2 from J, leaving 17 bases between them. Germline V CDR1 and CDR2: MNHEY, SVGEGT. The CDR3 consists of 17 residues. The CDR3 loop reads CASSYNGAKGLTDTQYF. CDR3 DNA sequence: TGTGCCAGCAGTTACAACGGGGCGAAGGGTCTCACAGATACGCAGTATTTT.

The CDR3 loop is CASSLSTVGGNYGYTF. For the CDR3, the DNA is TGTGCCAGCAGCTTATCGACGGTCGGGGGAAACTATGGCTACACCTTC. The chain couples TRBV7-3 to TRBJ1-2; perhaps TRBD1 as D (5 bases). V lost 2 bases, J lost 2 bases, and 15 bases lay in between. In germline, CDR1 is SGHTA, CDR2 FQGTGA. This CDR3 has 16 residues.

This chain links TRBV7-3 with TRBJ2-7; 8 bases line up with TRBD2. V gave up 3 bases and J gave up 1 base; unmatched junction bases: 5. The CDR3 totals 15 residues. CDR1 SGHTA and CDR2 FQGTGA come from the germline V gene. CDR3 bases: TGTGCCAGCAGCTTTACCGGACTAGCATCCTACGAGCAGTACTTC. Its translation is CASSFTGLASYEQYF.

This chain connects TRBV5-1 to TRBJ2-7, with unresolved D. The CDR3 sequence is 14 residues long. Per the germline V gene, CDR1 is SGHRS and CDR2 is YFSETQ. Trimming shortened V by 0 bases and J by 2 bases, and 9 bases separated the two germline ends. CDR3 coding DNA: TGCGCCAGCAGCTTGGCCCGTCTCACCTACGAGCAGTACTTC. The encoded protein is CASSLARLTYEQYF.

This chain uses TRBV19 with TRBJ1-1; D remains ambiguous. The V gene's germline CDR1 is LNHDA and CDR2 SQIVND (reference sequence). V was shortened by 1 base and J by 0 bases, with 6 bases between the two germline ends. CDR3 length: 14 residues. The CDR3 reads CASSIGTVNTEAFF. As DNA, the CDR3 is TGTGCCAGTAGTATAGGGACGGTGAACACTGAAGCTTTCTTT.